Following are 25 T cell receptor beta chains from one sample sequenced in a study of blood T cell repertoires in COVID-19. This table comes from immunoSEQ multiplex PCR, and its TCRdb copy is limited to in-frame clones, with some not included. The sample includes 250,000 or so clones, 75% to 90% of them seen just once. Sequencing was performed on peripheral blood. The receptors derive from a man aged 30 to 39 with active or convalescent COVID-19.

A single count supports this clone. At one of its ends the junction is not consistent with the germline gene, which may arise from a read error. The chain joins TRBV6-1 to TRBJ1-2, with TRBD1 matching over 7 bases. This CDR3 has 13 residues. The V gene's germline CDR1 is MNHNS and CDR2 SASEGT. CDR3 DNA sequence: TGTGCCAGCAGGGAAGGGACAGCTTATGGCTACACCTTC. This sequence encodes CASREGTAYGYTF.

The chain links TRBV9 to TRBJ2-3; D not resolved. The CDR3 is made up of 14 amino acids. V was cut by 0 bases and J by 6 bases, with 11 bases left in between. Germline V CDR1 and CDR2: SGDLS, YYNGEE. The CDR3 DNA follows: TGTGCCAGCAGCGTAGCTAGATCGTCCGATACGCAGTATTTT. This translates into CASSVARSSDTQYF.

The chain links TRBV7-2 to TRBJ2-4, with TRBD1 as a possible D gene (5 bases). V lost 5 bases and J 1 base, leaving 9 bases between the germline ends. CDR1 and CDR2 from the germline V gene are SGHTA and FQGNSA. This CDR3 spans 14 amino acids. CDR3 residues: CASSPPGAKNIQYF. DNA for the CDR3: TGTGCCAGCAGCCCCCCAGGGGCCAAAAACATTCAGTACTTC.

The rearrangement uses TRBV19 and TRBJ2-2; 9 nucleotides line up with TRBD1. This CDR3 has 14 residues. Trimming took 6 bases from V and 5 from J; bases not matched to a gene: 4. In germline, CDR1 is LNHDA, CDR2 SQIVND (reference sequence). The CDR3 loop reads CASRPGTGTGELFF. CDR3 nucleotide sequence: TGTGCCAGTAGGCCCGGGACAGGGACCGGGGAGCTGTTTTTT.

The chain carries TRBV18 and TRBJ1-6, with 8 bases that match TRBD1. This CDR3 spans 16 amino acids. Germline V lookup: CDR1 KGHSH, CDR2 LQKENI. Trimming removed 4 bases from V and 9 bases from J; junction bases left unmatched: 11. The CDR3 region is CASSHQPDRVGSPLHF. In DNA, the CDR3 is TGTGCCAGCTCACACCAGCCGGACAGGGTTGGTTCACCCCTCCACTTT.

This chain joins TRBV10-3 and TRBJ1-2; D remains ambiguous. Germline CDR1 ENHRY, CDR2 SYGVKD. V was shortened by 2 bases and J by 8 bases, with 9 bases between the two germline ends. The CDR3 totals 12 residues. CDR3 sequence reads: CAISERGFGYTF. The DNA of the CDR3 is TGTGCCATCAGTGAGAGAGGGTTCGGCTACACCTTC.

The chain is built from TRBV3-1 (or the pseudogene TRBV3-2) and TRBJ2-5, with TRBD2 identical over 8 bases. CDR1 is LGHDT, CDR2 YNNKEL, per germline (reference sequence). The V gene end was trimmed by 4 bases and the J gene end by 5 bases; junction bases not matched to a gene: 6. The CDR3 sequence is 14 residues long. This chain's CDR3 is CASSLLAGYETQYF. In DNA form, the CDR3 reads TGTGCCAGCAGCCTCTTAGCGGGGTACGAGACCCAGTACTTC.

The chain employs TRBV7-9 and TRBJ1-2; D is possibly TRBD1 (6 bases). The CDR3 runs 15 residues. V lost 2 bases and J lost 3, with 13 bases in between. CDR1 is SEHNR, CDR2 FQNEAQ, per germline (reference sequence). CDR3 DNA sequence: TGTGCCAGCAGCTTAAGGGCAGGGGATGACTATGGCTACACCTTC. This gives the protein CASSLRAGDDYGYTF.

The chain links TRBV15 to TRBJ1-2; 8 bases line up with TRBD1. The CDR3 has 14 residues. V was clipped by 3 bases and J by 3 bases; unmatched bases: 3. CDR1 is LNHNV, CDR2 YYDKDF, per germline (reference sequence). The CDR3 loop reads CATSRGTGDYGYTF. CDR3 nucleotides: TGTGCCACCAGCAGGGGGACAGGCGACTATGGCTACACCTTC. Filled out from reference TRBV15 and TRBJ1-2, the complete variable domain reads DAMVIQNPRYQVTQFGKPVTLSCSQTLNHNVMYWYQQKSSQAPKLLFHYYDKDFNNEADTPDNFQSRRPNTSFCFLDIRSPGLGDTAMYLCATSRGTGDYGYTFGSGTRLTVV.

The chain links TRBV19 to TRBJ1-3; D not certain. Trimming pared 3 bases from V and 0 bases from J, leaving 9 bases between. Germline assignment: CDR1 LNHDA and CDR2 SQIVND (reference sequence). The CDR3 loop spans 15 amino acids. CDR3 nucleotides: TGTGCCAGTAGTATCCAGCGGGGCTCTGGAAACACCATATATTTT. It encodes CASSIQRGSGNTIYF.

This clone was detected only a few times. The CDR3 nucleotides read TGTGCCAGCAGCTTAGCGGCGGAGGGGGCCTATGGCTACACCTTC. It encodes CASSLAAEGAYGYTF. This chain uses TRBV7-9 with TRBJ1-2; TRBD1 matches 7 bases. Losses at the gene ends were 0 bases for V and 4 bases for J; bases not matched to a gene: 5. This CDR3 region has 15 residues. Germline V gene data show CDR1 as SEHNR and CDR2 as FQNEAQ (reference sequence). Combining the CDR3 with reference TRBV7-9 and TRBJ1-2 gives the whole variable domain DTGVSQNPRHKITKRGQNVTFRCDPISEHNRLYWYRQTLGQGPEFLTYFQNEAQLEKSRLLSDRFSAERPKGSFSTLEIQRTEQGDSAMYLCASSLAAEGAYGYTFGSGTRLTVV.

The chain employs TRBV10-2 and TRBJ1-5; D perhaps matches TRBD1 (6 bases). Germline V gene lookup returns CDR1 WSHSY and CDR2 SAAADI. The CDR3 length is 15 residues. The chain's CDR3 is CVNREGEDGNQPQHF. The CDR3 coding sequence is TGCGTCAACCGGGAGGGGGAAGACGGCAATCAGCCCCAGCATTTT.

The chain joins TRBV11-2 to TRBJ2-2, with 9 bases fitting TRBD1. The CDR3 covers 16 residues. The J segment lost 4 bases and the V segment lost 3 bases, leaving 6 bases of the junction unmatched. CDR1 and CDR2 from the germline V gene are SGHAT and FQNNGV. The CDR3 region is CASSFTQGASTGELFF. CDR3 DNA: TGTGCCAGCAGCTTCACACAGGGGGCGAGCACCGGGGAGCTGTTTTTT.

The CDR3 coding sequence is TGTGCCACCGGGCGGGGAGCCTATAGCAATCAGCCCCAGCATTTT. Translating it yields CATGRGAYSNQPQHF. The chain is built from TRBV6-5 and TRBJ1-5; D is ambiguous. The germline V gene encodes CDR1 MNHEY and CDR2 SVGAGI. CDR3 length: 15 residues. Trimming stripped 10 bases from V and 0 bases from J, with 16 bases between.

The V call is TRBV29-1, the J call TRBJ1-2, with a weak D call TRBD1 (5 bases). The CDR3 extends over 13 amino acids. With 7 bases removed from V and 3 bases from J, the gap between germline ends came to 15 bases. CDR1 SQVTM and CDR2 ANQGSEA come from the germline V gene. Written as DNA, the CDR3 is TGCAGCGGACTATTGGAGGGGCACTATGGCTACACCTTC. Translation gives CSGLLEGHYGYTF.

The rearrangement joins TRBV5-1 to TRBJ2-2; possible D gene TRBD2, 6 bases. Germline lookup yields CDR1 SGHRS and CDR2 YFSETQ. CDR3 length: 15 residues. Between the trimmed V and J ends, which lost 0 bases and 2 bases, there was a span of 8 bases. The CDR3 DNA is TGCGCCAGCAGCTTGGGCGCGGGAAACACCGGGGAGCTGTTTTTT. The encoded protein is CASSLGAGNTGELFF.

This sequence joins TRBV5-1 and TRBJ2-7, with D tentatively TRBD2 (6 bases). With 5 bases removed from V and 6 bases from J, the gap between germline ends came to 18 bases. The V gene's germline CDR1 is SGHRS and CDR2 YFSETQ. CDR3 length: 14 residues. The CDR3 loop is CASSWSGESSEQYF. CDR3 coding DNA: TGCGCCAGCAGTTGGTCGGGGGAATCATCCGAGCAGTACTTC. Full variable domain (rest looked up from reference TRBV5-1 and TRBJ2-7): KAGVTQTPRYLIKTRGQQVTLSCSPISGHRSVSWYQQTPGQGLQFLFEYFSETQRNKGNFPGRFSGRQFSNSRSEMNVSTLELGDSALYLCASSWSGESSEQYFGPGTRLTVT.

The chain links TRBV5-1 to TRBJ1-2, with D possibly being TRBD1 (5 bases). Germline lookup yields CDR1 SGHRS and CDR2 YFSETQ. V was cut by 6 bases and J by 2 bases, with 17 bases left in between. The CDR3 loop spans 15 amino acids. The CDR3 loop reads CASKPDSGLNYGYTF. The CDR3 region has the DNA TGCGCCAGCAAGCCCGACAGCGGGCTAAACTATGGCTACACCTTC.

The CDR3 protein is CASSSDRGPYGYTF. The DNA of the CDR3 is TGTGCCAGCAGCTCGGACAGGGGGCCCTATGGCTACACCTTC. The rearrangement uses TRBV13 and TRBJ1-2; 11 positions match TRBD1. The V segment lost 4 bases and the J segment 4 bases; nucleotides outside the gene matches: 2. CDR1 PRHDT and CDR2 FYEKMQ come from the germline V gene (reference sequence). There are 14 residues in the CDR3.

This clone was counted once. The CDR3 DNA reads TGTGCCAGCAGGGCAGACACTTCTAATGAAAAACTGTTTTTT. This translates into CASRADTSNEKLFF. The chain links TRBV2 to TRBJ1-4; D unresolved. CDR3 length: 14 residues. Germline V lookup: CDR1 SNHLY, CDR2 FYNNEI. The germline V and J ends were trimmed by 6 bases and 3 bases, with 11 bases remaining between them.

The V and J genes are TRBV27 and TRBJ2-7; TRBD2 agrees at 9 bases. The CDR3 contains 16 residues. The junction had 10 bases not matched to a gene; V was cut back by 3 bases and J by 4 bases. Germline V gives CDR1 MNHEY, CDR2 SMNVEV (reference sequence). The CDR3 bases are TGTGCCAGCAGTTTCGTATCGGGTAGCGGGGGTTACGAGCAGTACTTC. It encodes CASSFVSGSGGYEQYF.

This clone was found once. The DNA of the CDR3 is TGTGCCAGCAGCCAAGTACCTTTCAGTCAGTACAGGATAATAACAGATAGCTATGGCTACACCTTC. Translated: CASSQVPFSQYRIITDSYGYTF. The genes are TRBV3-1 (or the pseudogene TRBV3-2) and TRBJ1-2; weak D call: TRBD1 (5 bases). This CDR3 is 22 amino acids long. Per the germline V gene, CDR1 is LGHDT and CDR2 is YNNKEL (reference sequence). V was cut by 1 base and J by 4 bases, with 34 bases left in between.

The chain has TRBV12-3 or TRBV12-4 and TRBJ1-1, with D tentatively TRBD1 (5 bases). V lost 10 bases, J lost 8 bases, and 17 bases lay in between. CDR3 size: 12 residues. CDR3 residues: CATLTGGTEAFF. CDR3 coding DNA: TGTGCCACCCTGACCGGGGGTACGGAAGCTTTCTTT.

The chain recombines TRBV7-9 with TRBJ1-2; 7 bases match TRBD1. J gave up 8 bases and V 0 bases, and 12 bases lay outside the gene matches. The CDR3 is 16 amino acids. Germline CDR1 is SEHNR and CDR2 is FQNEAQ (reference sequence). The CDR3 DNA follows: TGTGCCAGCAGCTTAGCGTATGAGGGGGCAAGTATGGGCTACACCTTC. Residues: CASSLAYEGASMGYTF.

J is TRBJ2-1 and V is TRBV11-2; 7 bases agree with TRBD1. The junction had 5 bases not matched to a gene; V was cut back by 3 bases and J by 12 bases. Per germline, CDR1 SGHAT and CDR2 FQNNGV. The CDR3 totals 12 residues. CDR3 nucleotide sequence: TGTGCCAGCAGCTTCGGACAGGAGATGCAGTTCTTC. Protein product: CASSFGQEMQFF.